This passage covers 8 T cell receptor beta chains from one sample sequenced in a study of lymphopenia after photon versus proton radiotherapy. TCRdb keeps only in-frame clones here, not all; method: immunoSEQ multiplex PCR. The top ten hold roughly 19% of the sample, which has under 30,000 clones, 80% to 90% seen once. Sequences were derived from peripheral blood, sampled from a patient treated with photon-based radiotherapy. The receptor set was obtained from a middle-aged man with gastric cancer.

This chain uses TRBV5-4 with TRBJ2-7, with 9 bases that match TRBD2. This CDR3 region has 12 residues. The ends lost 3 bases at V and 6 bases at J; junction bases unmatched: 1. Germline V gene sequence: CDR1 SGHNT, CDR2 YYREEE (reference sequence). In DNA, the CDR3 is TGTGCCAGCAGCTCTAGCGGGGTCGAGCAGTACGTC. Translated, it gives CASSSSGVEQYV.

The gene calls are TRBV9 and TRBJ2-3; D is uncertain. Trimming left V 0 bases short and J 2 bases short, with 7 bases between. CDR1 is SGDLS and CDR2 is YYNGEE in the germline V gene. The CDR3 is made up of 14 amino acids. Here the CDR3 reads CASSVVQITDTQYF. CDR3 nucleotides: TGTGCCAGCAGCGTAGTTCAGATCACAGATACGCAGTATTTT. The variable domain in full, with the rest retrieved from reference TRBV9 and TRBJ2-3, is DSGVTQTPKHLITATGQRVTLRCSPRSGDLSVYWYQQSLDQGLQFLIQYYNGEERAKGNILERFSAQQFPDLHSELNLSSLELGDSALYFCASSVVQITDTQYFGPGTRLTVL.

This sequence joins TRBV6-7 and TRBJ2-3; the match to TRBD1 covers 9 bases. TRBV6-7 is an open reading frame whose function is uncertain. CDR3 length: 15 residues. Losses at the gene ends were 5 bases for V and 2 bases for J; bases not matched to a gene: 5. CDR3 DNA sequence: TGTGCCAGCAGTGACGGGACAGGGAACACAGATACGCAGTATTTT. It codes for CASSDGTGNTDTQYF.

The chain has TRBV6-1 and TRBJ1-2, with a tentative D call TRBD1 (5 bases). CDR1 and CDR2 (germline): MNHNS, SASEGT. Trimming left V 3 bases short and J 3 bases short, with 5 bases between. The CDR3 sequence is 12 residues long. The CDR3 sequence is CASSETDYGYTF. The CDR3 coding sequence is TGTGCCAGCAGTGAGACAGACTATGGCTACACCTTC.

This clone is a singleton in its sample. The chain links TRBV18 to TRBJ2-7; D is ambiguous. V lost 3 bases to trimming and J lost 5 bases, with 17 bases between them. This CDR3 spans 15 amino acids. Germline V gives CDR1 KGHSH, CDR2 LQKENI. The CDR3 sequence: CASSPGQARRNEQYF. In DNA form, the CDR3 reads TGTGCCAGCTCACCCGGCCAGGCTCGTCGGAACGAGCAGTACTTC.

The table lists this clone with a count of one. The J gene is TRBJ2-2, the V gene TRBV10-3; TRBD2 agrees at 8 bases. With 7 bases clipped from V and 0 bases from J, the junction kept 10 bases outside the gene matches. Per germline, CDR1 ENHRY and CDR2 SYGVKD. This CDR3 has 17 amino acids. The CDR3 spells CAIIASGGYSNTGELFF. The DNA of the CDR3 is TGTGCCATCATCGCAAGCGGGGGCTATTCGAACACCGGGGAGCTGTTTTTT.

The chain is built from TRBV19 and TRBJ1-1; 7 bases line up with TRBD1. Germline V gene data show CDR1 as LNHDA and CDR2 as SQIVND (reference sequence). This CDR3 has 13 amino acids. V trimming: 9 bases; J trimming: 1 base; junction bases outside the gene matches: 5. CDR3 residues: CASLQGWNTEAFF. CDR3 DNA: TGTGCCAGCCTACAGGGGTGGAACACTGAAGCTTTCTTT.

The sample holds one count of this clone. The genes are TRBV11-3 and TRBJ2-7, with 8 bases lining up with TRBD1. The germline V gene encodes CDR1 SGHNT and CDR2 YENEEA. This CDR3 spans 14 amino acids. With 5 bases clipped from V and 3 bases from J, the junction kept 6 bases outside the gene matches. This CDR3 is CASSKDRGSYEQYF. The CDR3 DNA reads as TGTGCCAGCAGCAAAGACAGGGGAAGCTACGAGCAGTACTTC.